Given below is one T cell receptor beta chain in context. This CDR3 is built from 15 residues. Looked up from germline, CDR1 is KGHSH and CDR2 is LQKENI. The J segment lost 3 bases and the V segment lost 0 bases, leaving 4 bases of the junction unmatched. These data come from a study of blood T cell repertoires in COVID-19. Some clones are missing from TCRdb's copy, which holds only in-frame ones; the method was immunoSEQ multiplex PCR. This sample carries some 97,000 clones, roughly nine tenths of them seen once, and the ten largest clones take 0.97%. Source material: peripheral blood. The chain uses TRBV18 and TRBJ2-7, with TRBD1 matching over 8 bases. The sequence derives from a man in his sixties with acute or convalescent COVID-19. CDR3: CASSPPGTGNYEQYF. Here the CDR3 DNA reads TGTGCCAGCTCACCACCCGGGACAGGAAACTACGAGCAGTACTTC.